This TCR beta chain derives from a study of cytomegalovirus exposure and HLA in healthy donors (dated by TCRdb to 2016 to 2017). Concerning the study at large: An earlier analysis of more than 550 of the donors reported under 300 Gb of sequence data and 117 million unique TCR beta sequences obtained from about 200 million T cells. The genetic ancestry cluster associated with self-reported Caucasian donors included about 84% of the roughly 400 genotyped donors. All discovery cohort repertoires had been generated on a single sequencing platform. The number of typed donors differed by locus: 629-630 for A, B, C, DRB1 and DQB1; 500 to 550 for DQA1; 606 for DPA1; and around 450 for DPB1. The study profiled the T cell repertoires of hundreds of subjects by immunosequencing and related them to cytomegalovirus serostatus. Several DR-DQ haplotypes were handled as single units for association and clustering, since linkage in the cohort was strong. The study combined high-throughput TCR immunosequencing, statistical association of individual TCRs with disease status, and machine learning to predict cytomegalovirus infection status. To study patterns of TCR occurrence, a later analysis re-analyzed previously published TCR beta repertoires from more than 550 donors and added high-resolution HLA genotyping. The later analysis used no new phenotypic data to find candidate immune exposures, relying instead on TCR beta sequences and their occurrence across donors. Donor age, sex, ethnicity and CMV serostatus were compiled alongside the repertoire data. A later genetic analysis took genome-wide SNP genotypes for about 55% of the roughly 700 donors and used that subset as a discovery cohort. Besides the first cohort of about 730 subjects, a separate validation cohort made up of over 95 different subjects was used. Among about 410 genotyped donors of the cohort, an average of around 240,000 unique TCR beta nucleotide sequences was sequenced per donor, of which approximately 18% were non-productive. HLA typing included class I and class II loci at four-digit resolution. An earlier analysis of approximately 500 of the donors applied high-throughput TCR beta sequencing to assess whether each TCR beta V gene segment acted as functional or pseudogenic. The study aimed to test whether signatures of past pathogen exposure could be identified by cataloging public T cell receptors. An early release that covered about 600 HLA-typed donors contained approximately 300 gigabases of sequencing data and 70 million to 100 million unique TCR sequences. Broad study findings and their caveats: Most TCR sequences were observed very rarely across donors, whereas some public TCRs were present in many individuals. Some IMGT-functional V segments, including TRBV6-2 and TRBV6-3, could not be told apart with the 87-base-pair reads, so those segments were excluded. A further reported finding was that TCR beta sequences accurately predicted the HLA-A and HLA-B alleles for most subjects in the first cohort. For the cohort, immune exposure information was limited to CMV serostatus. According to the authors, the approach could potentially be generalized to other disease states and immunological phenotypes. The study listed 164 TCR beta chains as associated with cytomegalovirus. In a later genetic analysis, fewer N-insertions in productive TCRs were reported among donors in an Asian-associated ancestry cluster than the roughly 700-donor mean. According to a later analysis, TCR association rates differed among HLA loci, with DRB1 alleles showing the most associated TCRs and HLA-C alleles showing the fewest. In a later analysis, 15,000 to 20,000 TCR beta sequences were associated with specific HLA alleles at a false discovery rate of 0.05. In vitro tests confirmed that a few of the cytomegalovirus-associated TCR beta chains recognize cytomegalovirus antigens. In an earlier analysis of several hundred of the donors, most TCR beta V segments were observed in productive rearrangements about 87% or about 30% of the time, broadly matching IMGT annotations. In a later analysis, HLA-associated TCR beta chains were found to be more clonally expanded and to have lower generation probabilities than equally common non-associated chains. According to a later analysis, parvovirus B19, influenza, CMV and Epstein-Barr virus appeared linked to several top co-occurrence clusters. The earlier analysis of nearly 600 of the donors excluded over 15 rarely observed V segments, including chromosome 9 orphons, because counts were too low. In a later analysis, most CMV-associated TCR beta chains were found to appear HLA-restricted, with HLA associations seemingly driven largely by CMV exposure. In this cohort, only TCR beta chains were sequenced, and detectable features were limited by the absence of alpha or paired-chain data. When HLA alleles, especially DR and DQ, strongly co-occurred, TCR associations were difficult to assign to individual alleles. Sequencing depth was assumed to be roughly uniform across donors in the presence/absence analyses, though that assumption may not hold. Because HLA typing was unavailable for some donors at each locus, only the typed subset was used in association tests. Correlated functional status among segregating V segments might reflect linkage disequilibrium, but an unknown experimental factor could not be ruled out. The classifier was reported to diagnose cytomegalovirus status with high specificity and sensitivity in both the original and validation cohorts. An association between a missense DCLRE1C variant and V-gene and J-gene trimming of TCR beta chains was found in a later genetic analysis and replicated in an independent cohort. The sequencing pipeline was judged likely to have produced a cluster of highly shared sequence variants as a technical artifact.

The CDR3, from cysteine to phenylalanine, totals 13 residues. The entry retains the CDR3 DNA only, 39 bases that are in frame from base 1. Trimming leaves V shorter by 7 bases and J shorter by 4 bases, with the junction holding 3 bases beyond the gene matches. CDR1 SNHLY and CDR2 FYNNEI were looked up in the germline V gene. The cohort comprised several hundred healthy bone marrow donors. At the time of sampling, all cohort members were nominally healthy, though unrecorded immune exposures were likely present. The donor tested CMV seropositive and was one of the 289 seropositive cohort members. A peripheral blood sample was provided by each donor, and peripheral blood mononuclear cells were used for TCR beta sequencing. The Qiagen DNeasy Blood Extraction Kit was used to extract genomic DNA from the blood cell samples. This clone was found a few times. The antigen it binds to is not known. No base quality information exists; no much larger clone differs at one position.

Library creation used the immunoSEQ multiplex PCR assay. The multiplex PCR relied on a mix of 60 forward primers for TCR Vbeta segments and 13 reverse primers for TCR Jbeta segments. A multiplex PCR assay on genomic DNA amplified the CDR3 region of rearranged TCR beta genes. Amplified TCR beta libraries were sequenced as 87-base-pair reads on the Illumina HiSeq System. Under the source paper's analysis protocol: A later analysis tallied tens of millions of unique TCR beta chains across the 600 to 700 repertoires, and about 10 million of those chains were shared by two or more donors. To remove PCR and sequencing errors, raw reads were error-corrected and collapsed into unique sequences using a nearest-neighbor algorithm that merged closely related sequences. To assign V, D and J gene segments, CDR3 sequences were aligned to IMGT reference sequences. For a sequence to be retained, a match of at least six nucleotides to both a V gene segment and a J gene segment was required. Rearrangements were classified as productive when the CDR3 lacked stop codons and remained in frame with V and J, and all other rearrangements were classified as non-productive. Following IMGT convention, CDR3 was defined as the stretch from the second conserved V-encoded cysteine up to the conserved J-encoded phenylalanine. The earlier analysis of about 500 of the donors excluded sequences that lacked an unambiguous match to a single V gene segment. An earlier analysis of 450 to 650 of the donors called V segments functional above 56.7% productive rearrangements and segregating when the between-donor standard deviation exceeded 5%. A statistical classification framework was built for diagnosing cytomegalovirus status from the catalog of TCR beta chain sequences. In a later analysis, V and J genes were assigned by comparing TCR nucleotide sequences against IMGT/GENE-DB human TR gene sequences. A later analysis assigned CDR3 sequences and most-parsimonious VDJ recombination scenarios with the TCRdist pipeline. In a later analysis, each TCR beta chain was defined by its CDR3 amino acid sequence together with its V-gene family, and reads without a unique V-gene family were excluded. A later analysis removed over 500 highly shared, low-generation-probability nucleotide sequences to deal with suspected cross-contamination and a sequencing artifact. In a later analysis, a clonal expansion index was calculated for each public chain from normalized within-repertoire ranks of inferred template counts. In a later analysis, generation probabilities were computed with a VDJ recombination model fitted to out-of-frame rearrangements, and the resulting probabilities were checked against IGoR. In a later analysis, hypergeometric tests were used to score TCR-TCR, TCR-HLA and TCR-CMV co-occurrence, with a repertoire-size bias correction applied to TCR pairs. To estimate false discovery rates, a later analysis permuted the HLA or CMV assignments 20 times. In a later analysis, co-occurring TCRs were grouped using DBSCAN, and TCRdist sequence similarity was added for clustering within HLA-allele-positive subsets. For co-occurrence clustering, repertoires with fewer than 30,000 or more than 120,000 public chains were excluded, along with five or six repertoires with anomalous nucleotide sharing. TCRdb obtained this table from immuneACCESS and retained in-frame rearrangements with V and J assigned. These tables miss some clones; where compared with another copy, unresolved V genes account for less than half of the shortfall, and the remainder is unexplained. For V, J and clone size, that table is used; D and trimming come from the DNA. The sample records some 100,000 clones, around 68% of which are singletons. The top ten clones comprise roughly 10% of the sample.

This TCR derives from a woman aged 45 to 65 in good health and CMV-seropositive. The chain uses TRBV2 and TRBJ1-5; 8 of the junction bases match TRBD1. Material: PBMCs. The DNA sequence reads TGTGCCAGCAAAGGACAGGGAAATCAGCCCCAGCATTTT. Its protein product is CASKGQGNQPQHF.